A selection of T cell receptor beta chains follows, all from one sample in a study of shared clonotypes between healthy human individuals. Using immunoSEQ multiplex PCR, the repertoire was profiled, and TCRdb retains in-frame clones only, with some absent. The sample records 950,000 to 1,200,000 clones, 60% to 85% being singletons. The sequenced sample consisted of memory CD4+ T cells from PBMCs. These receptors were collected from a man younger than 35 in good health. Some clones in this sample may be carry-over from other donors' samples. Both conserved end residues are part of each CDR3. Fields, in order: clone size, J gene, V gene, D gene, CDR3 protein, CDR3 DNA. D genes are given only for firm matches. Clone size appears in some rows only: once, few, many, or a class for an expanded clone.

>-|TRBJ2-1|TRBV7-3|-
CASSPRGGEYNEQFF
TGTGCCAGCAGCCCGCGGGGCGGCGAGTACAATGAGCAGTTCTTC
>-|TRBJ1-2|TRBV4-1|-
CASSQVGVRKNYGYTF
TGCGCCAGCAGCCAAGTGGGGGTGAGGAAGAACTATGGCTACACCTTC
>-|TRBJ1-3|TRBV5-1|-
CASRDGLNSGNTIYF
TGCGCCAGCAGGGATGGGCTGAACTCTGGAAACACCATATATTTT
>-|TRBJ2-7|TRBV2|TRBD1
CASSRDRTISYEQYF
TGTGCCAGCAGTCGGGACAGGACTATCTCCTACGAGCAGTACTTC
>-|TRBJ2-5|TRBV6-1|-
CASSDQETQYF
TGTGCCAGCAGTGACCAAGAGACCCAGTACTTC
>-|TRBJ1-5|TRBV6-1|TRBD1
CASNPQGQGYQPQHF
TGTGCCAGCAATCCTCAGGGACAGGGCTATCAGCCCCAGCATTTT
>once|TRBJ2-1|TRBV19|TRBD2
CASTLPGTSFGEQFF
TGTGCCAGTACCCTCCCCGGGACTAGTTTTGGTGAGCAGTTCTTC
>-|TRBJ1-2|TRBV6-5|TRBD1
CASSYFLGGMDGYTF
TGTGCCAGCAGTTATTTTTTAGGGGGCATGGATGGCTACACCTTC
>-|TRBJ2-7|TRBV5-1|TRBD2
CASSFRAGGYEQYF
TGCGCCAGCAGCTTCCGGGCGGGAGGATACGAGCAGTACTTC
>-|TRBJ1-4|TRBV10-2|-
CASSGGYEKLFF
TGCGCCAGCAGTGGTGGGTATGAAAAACTGTTTTTT
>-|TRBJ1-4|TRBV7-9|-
CASTGFVSQKLFF
TGTGCCAGCACCGGGTTCGTCAGTCAAAAACTGTTTTTT
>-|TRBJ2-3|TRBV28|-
CASSKRLVSQYF
TGTGCCAGCAGTAAACGACTAGTTTCCCAGTATTTT
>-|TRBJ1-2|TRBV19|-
CASSITLTGYGYTF
TGTGCCAGTAGTATCACCCTGACAGGCTATGGCTACACCTTC
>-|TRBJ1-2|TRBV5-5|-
CASSPDGSSAYYGYTF
TGTGCCAGCAGCCCGGACGGGAGTTCTGCATATTATGGCTACACCTTC
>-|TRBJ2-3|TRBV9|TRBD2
CASSGGTSLDTQYF
TGTGCCAGCAGCGGGGGGACTAGCCTAGATACGCAGTATTTT
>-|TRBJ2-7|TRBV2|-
CASRWGREVYEQYF
TGTGCCAGCAGGTGGGGTCGGGAAGTTTACGAGCAGTACTTC
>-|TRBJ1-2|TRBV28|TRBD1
CASSSGTGGGYTF
TGTGCCAGCAGTTCCGGGACAGGGGGCGGCTACACCTTC
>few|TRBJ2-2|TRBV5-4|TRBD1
CASSLVTGVTGELFF
TGTGCCAGCAGCTTGGTGACAGGGGTCACCGGGGAGCTGTTTTTT
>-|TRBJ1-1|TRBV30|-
CAWSVRVGTEAFF
TGTGCCTGGAGTGTACGTGTGGGCACTGAAGCTTTCTTT
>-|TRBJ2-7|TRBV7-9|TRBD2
CASSLAGGPWEQYF
TGTGCCAGCAGCCTAGCGGGAGGGCCTTGGGAGCAGTACTTC
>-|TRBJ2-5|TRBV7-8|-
CASKTIGGAETQYF
TGTGCCAGCAAGACAATAGGGGGAGCGGAGACCCAGTACTTC
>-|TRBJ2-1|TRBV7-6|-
CASSFRSARSTNEQFF
TGTGCCAGCAGCTTTAGGAGCGCCCGCTCTACGAATGAGCAGTTCTTC
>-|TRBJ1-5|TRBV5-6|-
CASSLESYSNQPQHF
TGTGCCAGCAGCTTGGAGTCTTATAGCAATCAGCCCCAGCATTTT
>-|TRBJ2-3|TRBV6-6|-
CASSAADTQYF
TGTGCCAGCTCGGCAGCAGATACGCAGTATTTT
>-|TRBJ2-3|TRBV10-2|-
CASSESGRKGFTDTQYF
TGCGCCAGCAGTGAGTCAGGGCGGAAGGGGTTCACAGATACGCAGTATTTT
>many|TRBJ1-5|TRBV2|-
CASSLGEPQHF
TGTGCCAGCAGTTTAGGGGAGCCCCAGCATTTT